This T cell receptor (beta chain) is from a study of vaccination effects on CD4 cells after COVID-19. Following 10 days of culture, CD4+ T cells were isolated. Each person got two doses of an mRNA SARS-CoV-2 vaccine, BNT162b2 or mRNA-1273. Cultures had half their medium replaced with IL-2 medium on days 3 and 7. Here immunoSEQ multiplex PCR was the method, and the copy in TCRdb shows in-frame clones only, minus some. The data show 45,000 to 55,000 clones, less than 85% seen once. Worth noting for this clone: What it binds is unknown.

Germline V gene sequence: CDR1 MNHEY, CDR2 SVGEGT. This CDR3 is 13 amino acids long. Trimming took 6 bases from V and 2 from J, leaving 9 bases between them. The sequencing used CD4+ T cells from PBMCs cultured without peptide, collected after COVID-19 vaccination. The receptor was derived from a human donor who received a COVID-19 vaccine. The chain recombines TRBV6-2 or TRBV6-3 with TRBJ2-3; D not certain. The CDR3, as DNA: TGTGCCAGCAGCCCTCCAAACACAGATACGCAGTATTTT. This codes for CASSPPNTDTQYF.